The rows below give T cell receptor beta chains drawn from one sample of a study of T cell clones after liver transplantation. Here immunoSEQ multiplex PCR was the method, and the copy in TCRdb shows in-frame clones only, minus some. Here the sample spans about 60,000 clones, over 70% being singletons. The sequencing used CD4+ T cells from blood, collected before liver transplant. These receptors all stem from a human donor who received a liver transplant. The CDR3 runs from the conserved cysteine through the conserved F or W. A D gene is named only where the DNA matches it firmly. Only part of the rows carry a size: once, few, many, or a class if the clone is expanded.

D	V	size	length	J	DNA	CDR3
TRBD1	TRBV7-9	medium-sized	14	TRBJ1-1	TGTGCCAGCATAATGGACAGGGTAAAGTCTGAAGCTTTCTTT	CASIMDRVKSEAFF
NA	TRBV9	few	15	TRBJ2-3	TGTGCCAGCAGCCCGACAGGAATCAGCACAGATACGCAGTATTTT	CASSPTGISTDTQYF
NA	TRBV27	NA	16	TRBJ1-6	TGTGCCAGCAGTCTCAACCCGGGACACCCAAATTCACCCCTCCACTTT	CASSLNPGHPNSPLHF
NA	TRBV5-6	few	12	TRBJ2-7	TGTGCCAGCAGCGCGACAAGCTACGAGCAGTACTTC	CASSATSYEQYF
TRBD2	TRBV2	NA	15	TRBJ2-1	TGTGCCAGCAGTGCTATTAGCGGGTTCTACAATGAGCAGTTCTTC	CASSAISGFYNEQFF
NA	TRBV7-2	NA	15	TRBJ2-5	TGTGCCAGCAGCTTCACAGGGGGACTACAAGAGACCCAGTACTTC	CASSFTGGLQETQYF
NA	TRBV10-3	NA	18	TRBJ1-4	TGTGCCATCAGTGATAACCCCTCCAGGACAGCAACTAATGAAAAACTGTTTTTT	CAISDNPSRTATNEKLFF
TRBD2	TRBV5-1	NA	14	TRBJ2-3	TGCGCCAGCAGCTTTTCGGGGGGGGCTAGTACGCAGTATTTT	CASSFSGGASTQYF
NA	TRBV5-4	NA	12	TRBJ2-7	TGTGCCAGCAGCCTCGACACCTACGAGCAGTACTTC	CASSLDTYEQYF
TRBD2	TRBV30	NA	16	TRBJ2-1	TGTGCCTGGATTCTTCGTGCAGCGGGGGTTATCAATGAGCAGTTCTTC	CAWILRAAGVINEQFF
NA	TRBV29-1	once	13	TRBJ1-6	TGCAGCGTTAGAAGGGGGTATAATTCACCCCTCCACTTT	CSVRRGYNSPLHF
TRBD1	TRBV6-5	NA	13	TRBJ1-5	TGTGCCAGCAGTACAGGGGAGAATCAGCCCCAGCATTTT	CASSTGENQPQHF
NA	TRBV27	NA	15	TRBJ1-1	TGTGCCAGCAGCCCCAGGGGCCGCGTGAACACTGAAGCTTTCTTT	CASSPRGRVNTEAFF
TRBD1	TRBV6-5	NA	15	TRBJ1-4	TGTGCCAGCAGTTACTCGACAGGGCGAGGGGAAAAACTGTTTTTT	CASSYSTGRGEKLFF
NA	TRBV5-1	NA	15	TRBJ2-3	TGCGCCAGCAGCTTGTCAGGGTTGGGTACAGATACGCAGTATTTT	CASSLSGLGTDTQYF
TRBD2	TRBV2	NA	17	TRBJ2-6	TGTGCCAGCAGTCCCCAGGGAGGGGTGTCTGGGGCCAACGTCCTGACTTTC	CASSPQGGVSGANVLTF
TRBD1	TRBV5-1	NA	18	TRBJ1-4	TGCGCCAGCAGCGCCGAGACAGGGTCTGGGGCAACTAATGAAAAACTGTTTTTT	CASSAETGSGATNEKLFF
NA	TRBV28	NA	13	TRBJ1-2	TGTGCCAGCAGGGGGCGGGACTCAAGAATCCACACCTTC	CASRGRDSRIHTF
TRBD1	TRBV10-2	NA	15	TRBJ1-1	TGCGCCAGCAGTAACCAGGGACAGGGCTACACTGAAGCTTTCTTT	CASSNQGQGYTEAFF
NA	TRBV29-1	NA	11	TRBJ2-7	TGCAGCGTTGCAGGGACCTACGAGCAGTACTTC	CSVAGTYEQYF
NA	TRBV6-5	NA	13	TRBJ1-1	TGTGCCAGCAGCCTCATGAGGGATACTGAAGCTTTCTTT	CASSLMRDTEAFF
TRBD2	TRBV5-4	NA	16	TRBJ2-1	TGTGCCAGCACCCTAGCGGGGGGGCTCGGTGGGTATGAGCAGTTCTTC	CASTLAGGLGGYEQFF
TRBD2	TRBV10-1	few	14	TRBJ2-1	TGCGCCAGCTTTACTAGCGGGGCCTGCGATGAGCAGTTCTTC	CASFTSGACDEQFF
TRBD1	TRBV5-1	once	14	TRBJ2-7	TGCGCCAGCAGCCCCGGGACAGGGGGGAACGAGCAGTACTTC	CASSPGTGGNEQYF
NA	TRBV27	NA	13	TRBJ1-5	TGTGCCAGCAGAGCTAATAGCAATCAGCCCCAGCATTTT	CASRANSNQPQHF
NA	TRBV7-2	NA	13	TRBJ1-2	TGTGCCAGCAGAATAGGAGTGGGTCATGGCTACACCTTC	CASRIGVGHGYTF
NA	TRBV6-5	NA	14	TRBJ2-7	TGTGCCAGCAGTTTGGCCAGGAACGCCTACGAGCAGTACTTC	CASSLARNAYEQYF
NA	TRBV18	NA	14	TRBJ2-7	TGTGCCAGCTCACCGGGGGCTAGCTCCTACGAGCAGTACTTC	CASSPGASSYEQYF
TRBD1	TRBV10-2	NA	16	TRBJ2-7	TGCGCCAGCAGTGAGTCGATTAGACAGGGGGCGATCGAGCAGTACTTC	CASSESIRQGAIEQYF
TRBD1	TRBV4-1	NA	17	TRBJ1-1	TGCGCCAGCAGCCATACCCCGGGACAGGGGGAGTACACTGAAGCTTTCTTT	CASSHTPGQGEYTEAFF
NA	TRBV19	many	13	TRBJ1-2	TGTGCCAGTAGGGAGGACAGACGATATGGCTACACCTTC	CASREDRRYGYTF
NA	TRBV11-2	NA	13	TRBJ1-2	TGTGCCAGCACCACAAGACCGGGATATGGCTACACCTTC	CASTTRPGYGYTF
NA	TRBV30	many	15	TRBJ1-2	TGTGCCTGGACTTCCAGGGCAGGTTCTAACTATGGCTACACCTTC	CAWTSRAGSNYGYTF
NA	TRBV6-5	NA	15	TRBJ1-6	TGTGCCAGCAGTTACAACCAAGGAGTACATTCACCCCTCCACTTT	CASSYNQGVHSPLHF
TRBD1	TRBV5-4	NA	15	TRBJ1-6	TGTGCCAGCAGCATGAAACAGGGGGTTTATTCACCCCTCCACTTT	CASSMKQGVYSPLHF
TRBD1	TRBV30	few	14	TRBJ1-5	TGTGCCTGGAGTGTAAACAGGGGGGATCAGCCCCAGCATTTT	CAWSVNRGDQPQHF
TRBD1	TRBV19	NA	16	TRBJ2-2	TGTGCCAGTAGTACGCCAATTGACAGGGGCACCGGGGAGCTGTTTTTT	CASSTPIDRGTGELFF
NA	TRBV6-1	NA	13	TRBJ2-1	TGTGCCAGCGCGGACGTAAGAGGGAATGAGCAGTTCTTC	CASADVRGNEQFF
NA	TRBV2	NA	12	TRBJ2-7	TGTGCCAGCAGTCTACTATTATACGAGCAGTACTTC	CASSLLLYEQYF
NA	TRBV5-1	NA	14	TRBJ2-5	TGCGCCAGCAGCTTGACCCCGGGCCAAGAGACCCAGTACTTC	CASSLTPGQETQYF
NA	TRBV6-1	NA	14	TRBJ1-1	TGTGCCAGCAGTCCCCGAGGGATTAACACTGAAGCTTTCTTT	CASSPRGINTEAFF
TRBD1	TRBV7-7	many	14	TRBJ2-2	TGTGCCAGCAGCCCCGGGACAGGCGCCGGGGAGCTGTTTTTT	CASSPGTGAGELFF
NA	TRBV30	few	14	TRBJ1-2	TGTGCCTGGGTATTAGGAGGCAGGCCCTATGGCTACACCTTC	CAWVLGGRPYGYTF
TRBD2	TRBV5-1	once	17	TRBJ2-3	TGCGCCAGCAGTTCGGGACTAGCGGGGGGCGGGACAGATACGCAGTATTTT	CASSSGLAGGGTDTQYF
NA	TRBV19	NA	13	TRBJ1-2	TGTGCCAGTAGGGTCGCCCAGGGCTATGGCTACACCTTC	CASRVAQGYGYTF
NA	TRBV7-9	few	14	TRBJ1-2	TGTGCCAGCAGCTTAATGTCCGGGAACTATGGCTACACCTTC	CASSLMSGNYGYTF